This T cell receptor beta chain was captured by sequencing in a study of cytomegalovirus exposure and HLA in healthy donors. Study summary: Among about 400 genotyped donors, around 82% fell in the Caucasian-associated ancestry cluster. Findings of the study overall: The study dropped some indistinguishable V segments, TRBV6-2 and TRBV6-3 among them. In a later analysis, productive TCRs from donors in an Asian-associated ancestry cluster reportedly carried fewer N-insertions than the cohort mean.

The CDR3 has 17 residues. Germline assignment: CDR1 ENHRY and CDR2 SYGVKD. The junction had 16 bases not matched to a gene; V was cut back by 6 bases and J by 4 bases. The PCR was carried out with 60 Vbeta primers and 13 Jbeta primers. Some clones are missing from TCRdb's copy, which holds only in-frame ones; the method was immunoSEQ multiplex PCR. The repertoire holds some 150,000 clones, with about 82% as singletons. Remarks on this clone: Its antigen remains unknown.

Sequenced sample: PBMCs. The chain recombines TRBV10-3 with TRBJ2-7, with TRBD2 matching over 9 bases. The receptor's source is a woman under 30 in good health and CMV-seronegative. DNA of the CDR3: TGTGCCATCAGGAGGAACTCTGACCGGACTAGCGATTACGAGCAGTACTTC. Residues: CAIRRNSDRTSDYEQYF.